This T cell receptor beta chain stems from a study of vaccination and CD4 T cells after COVID-19 (dated by TCRdb to between 2020 and 2023). With regard to the full study: In the convalescent cohort there were six males and four females, among whom were two Hispanic individuals, seven Caucasians, two Asians and one multiracial person. Participants got two doses of the Pfizer-BioNTech BNT162b2 vaccine (n=8) or two doses of the Moderna mRNA-1273 vaccine (n=2). Post-COVID blood samples from convalescent patients were collected a median of about 110 days after diagnosis, with a range of roughly 35 to 180 days. Post-vaccine blood samples were collected a median of approximately 72 days after the second vaccine dose, ranging from about 13 to 250 days. Culture stimuli were overlapping spike peptide pools from SARS-CoV-2 and from the common cold coronaviruses HCoV-NL63, HCoV-OC43 and HCoV-229E. Control cultures used a CEFX viral epitope pool as positive control, an HIV-1 Nef peptide pool as negative control, or no peptide. The spike-specific CD4+ TCR repertoire was compared before and after mRNA vaccination in fewer than eleven COVID-19 convalescent patients and a handful of infection-naive healthy vaccine recipients. In an earlier paper using these donors, memory CD4+ T cell crossreactivity between SARS-CoV-2 and common cold coronavirus spike proteins was assessed at the TCR clonotype level. The full study reports these points: Among convalescent patients, a median approximately 88% of the SARS-CoV-2-reactive clones seen after vaccination appeared only after vaccination, which suggests priming specific to the vaccine. Of the vaccine-specific clones in convalescent patients, 304 of 307, or nearly all, reacted only to SARS-CoV-2 spike and did not cross-react with common cold coronaviruses. The median number of SARS-CoV-2-reactive clonotypes rose from under 25 after infection to about 40 after vaccination, but the change was not significant. The study included relatively few convalescent patients and did not analyze early timepoints after natural infection.

Explained via the paper, the treatment or condition label denotes: roughly 10-day PBMC culture with coronavirus spike peptide pools or control peptides (ViraFEST assay). CD4+ T cells from unexposed donors were collected before the COVID-19 pandemic (2011-2018). To expand antigen-specific T cells with peptide pools and then pick out the expanded clonotypes through TCR sequencing, the study relied on the ViraFEST assay. PBMCs were cultured at around 2 million per well in IMDM supplemented with 5% human AB serum and 8.5 to 10 IU/ml IL-2, with 10 ug/ml peptide pools added. On days 3 and 7, half of the culture medium was replaced with fresh IL-2-containing medium. After about 11 days of culture, CD4+ T cells were isolated by negative selection using the EasySep CD4+ T cell isolation kit. As cell number allowed, CD4+ T cells from unexposed donors were tested for reactivity to SARS-CoV-2 S and N and to four common cold coronavirus spike pools. Ficoll-Paque Plus gradient centrifugation was used to isolate PBMCs from whole blood, and the isolated PBMCs were then either used fresh or cryopreserved at -140C. Each culture condition was generally run in triplicate wells. The leukapheresis product used for the unexposed donors was purchased from a commercial source.

The CDR3 starts with the cysteine, ends with the phenylalanine, and has 15 residues. Only the CDR3 DNA stays, 45 bases, in frame from base 1. CDR1 and CDR2, looked up from the germline V gene (reference sequence), are SEHNR and FQNEAQ. Ends trimmed: V by 4 bases, J by 2 bases; bases unmatched to a gene: 7. This clonotype showed up just a few times. Its specific antigen is unknown. Base qualities are not at hand, and no much larger clone is one base apart. Libraries came from PCR. DNA from cultured CD4+ T cells underwent TCR sequencing with the Oncomine TCR Beta short-read assay at the Johns Hopkins FTIC core. The QIAamp micro DNA kit was used to extract genomic DNA from the cultured CD4+ T cells. Oncomine TCR Beta libraries from cultured CD4+ T cells were pooled using unique dual indexes and sequenced on an Illumina iSeq 100. For the original study's pipeline: Non-productive sequences were removed, and CDR3s not starting with C, not ending with F or W, or shorter than 7 amino acids were discarded. Antigen-specific clonotypes were identified with the MANAFEST web application by comparing peptide-stimulated wells with reference and other culture wells. To be called positive, a clone needed an FDR below 0.05, an odds ratio above 5, and a productive frequency above 0.1% in at least two of three replicate wells. A clonotype was classed as cross-reactive if the clonotype showed significant expansion both in SARS-CoV-2 spike wells and in at least one common cold coronavirus spike condition. Using R version 3.6.1, CDR3 homology was evaluated through Levenshtein distances (stringdist) along with unrooted phylogenetic trees (ape). Starting from the raw public reads, TCRdb applied fastp trimming at Q25, assembled clones with MiXCR and retained in-frame beta chains. Rows with a matching CDR3 protein are joined into one entry that keeps the most common DNA and genes. The V and J calls reflect TCRdb's pipeline rather than the authors' work. The sample table lists about 7,100 distinct CDR3 sequences, roughly 46% of them with a count of one. About 33% of the sample belongs to the ten largest clones.

The rearrangement combines TRBV7-9 with TRBJ2-7, with 8 junctional bases fitting TRBD1. Sample: CD4+ T cells from blood, cultured in vitro. The receptor was isolated from a human donor in good health. At the DNA level, the sequence is TGTGCCAGCAGCTCCCCGGACAGGGAGCCCTACGAGCAGTACTTC. This codes for CASSSPDREPYEQYF.